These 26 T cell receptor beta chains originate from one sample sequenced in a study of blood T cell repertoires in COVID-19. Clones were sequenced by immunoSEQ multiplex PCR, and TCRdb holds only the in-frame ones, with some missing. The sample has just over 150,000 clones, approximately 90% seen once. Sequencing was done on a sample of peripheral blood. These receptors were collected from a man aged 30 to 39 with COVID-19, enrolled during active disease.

The chain's CDR3 is CASSTPTGVSYEQYF. In nucleotides, the CDR3 is TGTGCCAGCAGTACCCCCACAGGGGTTTCCTACGAGCAGTACTTC. The gene calls are TRBV28 and TRBJ2-7, with 7 nucleotides matching TRBD1. With V trimmed by 5 bases and J by 1 base, 8 bases remained unmatched. This CDR3 region has 15 residues. Germline V CDR1 and CDR2: MDHEN, SYDVKM.

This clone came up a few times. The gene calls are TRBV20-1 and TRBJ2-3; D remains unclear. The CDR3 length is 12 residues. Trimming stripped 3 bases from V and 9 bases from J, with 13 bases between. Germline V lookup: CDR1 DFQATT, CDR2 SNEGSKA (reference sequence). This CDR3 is CSASVASGTQYF. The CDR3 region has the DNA TGCAGTGCTAGTGTGGCTAGTGGAACGCAGTATTTT.

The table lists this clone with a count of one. This CDR3 reads CASTTNYGYTF. DNA for the CDR3: TGTGCCAGCACCACTAACTATGGCTACACCTTC. The chain has TRBV7-2 and TRBJ1-2; no clear D gene. The V and J ends lost 7 bases and 0 bases respectively, with 3 bases between them. This CDR3 is 11 amino acids long. CDR1 and CDR2 from the germline V gene are SGHTA and FQGNSA.

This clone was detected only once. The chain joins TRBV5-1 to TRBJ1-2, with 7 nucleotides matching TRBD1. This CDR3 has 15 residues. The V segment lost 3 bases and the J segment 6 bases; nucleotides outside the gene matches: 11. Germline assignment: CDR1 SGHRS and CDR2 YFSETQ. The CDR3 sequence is CASSWTDRQGDGYTF. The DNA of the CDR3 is TGCGCCAGCAGCTGGACGGACAGGCAAGGCGATGGCTACACCTTC.

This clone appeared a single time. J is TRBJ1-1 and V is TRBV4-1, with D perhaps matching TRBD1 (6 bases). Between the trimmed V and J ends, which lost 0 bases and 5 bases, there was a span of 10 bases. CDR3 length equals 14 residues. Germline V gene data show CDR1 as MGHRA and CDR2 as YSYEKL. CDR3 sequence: CASSQELRGTEAFF. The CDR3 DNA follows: TGCGCCAGCAGCCAAGAATTGAGGGGGACTGAAGCTTTCTTT.

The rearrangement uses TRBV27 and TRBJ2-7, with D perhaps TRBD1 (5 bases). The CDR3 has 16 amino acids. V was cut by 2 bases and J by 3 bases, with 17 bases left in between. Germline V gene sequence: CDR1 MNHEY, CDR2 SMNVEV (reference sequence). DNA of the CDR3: TGTGCCAGCAGTTTAGGGTGGGGCCAGGCCCGCTACGAGCAGTACTTC. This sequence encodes CASSLGWGQARYEQYF.

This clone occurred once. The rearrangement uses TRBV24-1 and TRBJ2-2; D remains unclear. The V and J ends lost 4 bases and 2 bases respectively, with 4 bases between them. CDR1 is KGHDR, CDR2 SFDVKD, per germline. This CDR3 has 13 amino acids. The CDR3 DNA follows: TGTGCCACCAGTGACCGTAACACCGGGGAGCTGTTTTTT. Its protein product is CATSDRNTGELFF.

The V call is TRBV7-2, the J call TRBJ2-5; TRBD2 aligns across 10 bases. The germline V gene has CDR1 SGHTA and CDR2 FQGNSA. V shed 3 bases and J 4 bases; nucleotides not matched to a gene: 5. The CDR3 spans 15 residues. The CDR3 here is CASSFVGTSVETQYF. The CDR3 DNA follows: TGTGCCAGCAGCTTTGTCGGGACTAGCGTAGAGACCCAGTACTTC. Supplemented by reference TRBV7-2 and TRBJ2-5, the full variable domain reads GAGVSQSPSNKVTEKGKDVELRCDPISGHTALYWYRQSLGQGLEFLIYFQGNSAPDKSGLPSDRFSAERTGGSVSTLTIQRTQQEDSAVYLCASSFVGTSVETQYFGPGTRLLVL.

The CDR3 DNA sequence: TGTGCCAGCAGTTTACGAACCGGGGGCTACACCTTC. Translating gives CASSLRTGGYTF. The V call is TRBV12-3 or TRBV12-4, the J call TRBJ1-2; D is uncertain. The V and J ends lost 2 bases and 8 bases respectively, with 9 bases between them. This CDR3 spans 12 amino acids.

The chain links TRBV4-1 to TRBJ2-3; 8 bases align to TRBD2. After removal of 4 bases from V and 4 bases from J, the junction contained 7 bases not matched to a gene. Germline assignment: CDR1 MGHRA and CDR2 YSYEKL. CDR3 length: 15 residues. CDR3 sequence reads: CASSLLAGLADTQYF. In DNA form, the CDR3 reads TGCGCCAGCAGCCTCTTAGCGGGATTAGCAGATACGCAGTATTTT.

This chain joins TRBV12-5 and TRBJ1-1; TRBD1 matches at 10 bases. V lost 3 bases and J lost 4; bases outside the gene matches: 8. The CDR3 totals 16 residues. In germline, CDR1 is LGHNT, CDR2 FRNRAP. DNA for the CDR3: TGTGCTAGTGGTTTAGGAATGGGGACAGGGGCCACTGAAGCTTTCTTT. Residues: CASGLGMGTGATEAFF.

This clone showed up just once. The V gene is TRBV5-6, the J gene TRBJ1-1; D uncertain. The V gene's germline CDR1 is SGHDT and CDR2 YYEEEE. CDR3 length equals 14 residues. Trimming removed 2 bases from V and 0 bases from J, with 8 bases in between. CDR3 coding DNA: TGTGCCAGCAGCTTTCACCGGTTGAACACTGAAGCTTTCTTT. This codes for CASSFHRLNTEAFF. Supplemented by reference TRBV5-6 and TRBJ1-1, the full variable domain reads DAGVTQSPTHLIKTRGQQVTLRCSPKSGHDTVSWYQQALGQGPQFIFQYYEEEERQRGNFPDRFSGHQFPNYSSELNVNALLLGDSALYLCASSFHRLNTEAFFGQGTRLTVV.

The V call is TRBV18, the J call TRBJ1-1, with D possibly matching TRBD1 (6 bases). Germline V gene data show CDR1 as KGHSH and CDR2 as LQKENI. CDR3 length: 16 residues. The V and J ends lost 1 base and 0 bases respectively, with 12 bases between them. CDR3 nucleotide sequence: TGTGCCAGCTCACCACAATATCGGGACATGAACACTGAAGCTTTCTTT. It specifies CASSPQYRDMNTEAFF.

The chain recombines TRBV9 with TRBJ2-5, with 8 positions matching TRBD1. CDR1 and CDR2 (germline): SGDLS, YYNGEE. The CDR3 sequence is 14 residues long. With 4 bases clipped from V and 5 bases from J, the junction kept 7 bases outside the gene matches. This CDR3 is CASSTTGGRETQYF. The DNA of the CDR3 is TGTGCCAGCAGCACTACAGGGGGACGGGAGACCCAGTACTTC.

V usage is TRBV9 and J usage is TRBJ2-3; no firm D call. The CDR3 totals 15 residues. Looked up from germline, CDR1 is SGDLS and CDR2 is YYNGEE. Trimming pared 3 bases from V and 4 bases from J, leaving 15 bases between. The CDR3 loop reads CASSETEPGADTQYF. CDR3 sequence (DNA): TGTGCCAGCAGCGAAACGGAGCCCGGCGCAGATACGCAGTATTTT.

The CDR3, as DNA: TGTGCCATCAGTAGCCTACGGGGCGAGCAGTACTTC. Translated: CAISSLRGEQYF. The V call is TRBV10-3, the J call TRBJ2-7; D perhaps matches TRBD2 (5 bases). The ends were cut back, 5 bases at V and 6 bases at J, with 11 bases in the middle. Germline CDR1 is ENHRY and CDR2 is SYGVKD. The CDR3 length is 12 residues.

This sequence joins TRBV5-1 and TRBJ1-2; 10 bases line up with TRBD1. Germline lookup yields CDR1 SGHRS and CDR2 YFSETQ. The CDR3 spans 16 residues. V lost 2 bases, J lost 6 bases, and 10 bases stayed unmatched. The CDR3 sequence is CASSFSGTGVINGYTF. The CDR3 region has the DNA TGCGCCAGCAGCTTCTCCGGGACAGGGGTGATAAATGGCTACACCTTC.

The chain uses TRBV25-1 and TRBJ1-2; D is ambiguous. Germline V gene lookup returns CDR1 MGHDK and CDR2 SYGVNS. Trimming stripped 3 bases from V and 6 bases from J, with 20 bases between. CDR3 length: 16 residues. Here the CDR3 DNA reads TGTGCCAGCAGTGAGGCGGGGTCCACTGGGTTGGATGGCTACACCTTC. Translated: CASSEAGSTGLDGYTF.

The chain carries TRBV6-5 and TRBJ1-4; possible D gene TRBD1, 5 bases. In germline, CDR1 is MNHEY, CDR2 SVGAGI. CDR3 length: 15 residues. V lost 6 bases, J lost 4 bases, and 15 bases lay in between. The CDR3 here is CASRGKRQINEKLFF. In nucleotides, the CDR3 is TGTGCCAGCAGAGGGAAGCGACAGATTAATGAAAAACTGTTTTTT.

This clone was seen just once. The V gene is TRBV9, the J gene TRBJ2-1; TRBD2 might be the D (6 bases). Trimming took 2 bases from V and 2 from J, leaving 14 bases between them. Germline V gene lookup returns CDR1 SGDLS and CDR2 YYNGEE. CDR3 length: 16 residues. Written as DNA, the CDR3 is TGTGCCAGCAGCGTTGGCAGTAGCGGACCCTACAATGAGCAGTTCTTC. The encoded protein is CASSVGSSGPYNEQFF.

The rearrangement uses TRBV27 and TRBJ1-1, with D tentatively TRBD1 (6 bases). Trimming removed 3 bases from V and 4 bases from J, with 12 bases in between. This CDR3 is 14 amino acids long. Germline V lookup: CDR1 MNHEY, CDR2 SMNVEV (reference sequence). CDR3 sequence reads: CASSLDSRSTEAFF. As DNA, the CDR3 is TGTGCCAGCAGTTTGGACAGCCGGAGCACTGAAGCTTTCTTT.

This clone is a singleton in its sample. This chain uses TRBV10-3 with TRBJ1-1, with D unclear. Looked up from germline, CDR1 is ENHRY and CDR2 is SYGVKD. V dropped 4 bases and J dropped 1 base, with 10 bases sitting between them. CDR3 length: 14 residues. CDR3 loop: CAISVELGNTEAFF. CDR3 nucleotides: TGTGCCATCAGTGTGGAGTTAGGGAACACTGAAGCTTTCTTT.

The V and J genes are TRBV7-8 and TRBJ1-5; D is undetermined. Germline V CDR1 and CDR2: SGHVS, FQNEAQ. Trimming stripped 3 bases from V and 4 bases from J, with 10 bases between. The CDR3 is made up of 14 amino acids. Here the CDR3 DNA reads TGTGCCAGCAGCTTTGACAACTCTAATCAGCCCCAGCATTTT. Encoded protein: CASSFDNSNQPQHF. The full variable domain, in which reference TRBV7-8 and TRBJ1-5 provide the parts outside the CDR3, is GAGVSQSPRYKVAKRGQDVALRCDPISGHVSLFWYQQALGQGPEFLTYFQNEAQLDKSGLPSDRFFAERPEGSVSTLKIQRTQQEDSAVYLCASSFDNSNQPQHFGDGTRLSIL.

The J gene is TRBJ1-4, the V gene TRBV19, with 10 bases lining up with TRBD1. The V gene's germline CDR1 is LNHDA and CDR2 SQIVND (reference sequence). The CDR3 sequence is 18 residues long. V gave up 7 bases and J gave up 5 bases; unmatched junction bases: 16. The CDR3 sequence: CASNNRDRGYGANEKLFF. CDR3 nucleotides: TGTGCCAGTAATAACCGGGACAGGGGATACGGGGCAAATGAAAAACTGTTTTTT.

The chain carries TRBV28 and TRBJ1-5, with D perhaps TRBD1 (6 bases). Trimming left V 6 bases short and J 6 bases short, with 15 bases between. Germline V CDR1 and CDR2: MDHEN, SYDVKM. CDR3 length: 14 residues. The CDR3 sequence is CASSKQGYPQPQHF. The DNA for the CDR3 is TGTGCCAGCAGCAAACAGGGATACCCTCAGCCCCAGCATTTT.

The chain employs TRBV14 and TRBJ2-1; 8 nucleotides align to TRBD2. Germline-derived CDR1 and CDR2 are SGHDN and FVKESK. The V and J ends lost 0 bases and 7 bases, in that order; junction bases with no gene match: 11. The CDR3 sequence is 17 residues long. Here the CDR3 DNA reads TGTGCCAGCAGCCAAGACGCCAGCGGGGGAGCTTGGAATGAGCAGTTCTTC. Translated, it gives CASSQDASGGAWNEQFF.